This T cell receptor (beta chain) was recorded in a study of T cells in narcolepsy. Repertoires were generated with immunoSEQ multiplex PCR, while TCRdb's copy carries only in-frame clones and drops some. Among over 30,000 clones listed, about 85% were seen once. The CDR3 totals 11 residues. Per the germline V gene, CDR1 is SGHDT and CDR2 is YYEEEE. With 8 bases removed from V and 3 bases from J, the gap between germline ends came to 6 bases. What was sequenced was CD45RA- memory CD4+ T cells from PBMCs. V is TRBV5-6 and J is TRBJ2-1; D gene unclear. This clonotype was sampled from a human donor with narcolepsy. The CDR3 bases are TGTGCCAGTCATCGCTACAATGAGCAGTTCTTC. It yields the protein CASHRYNEQFF.